Included here is one TCR beta chain sequence, with context. No antigen is known for it. Only in-frame clones appear in the TCRdb table, and some are missing; sequencing was by immunoSEQ multiplex PCR. There are around 50,000 clones in the sample; around four fifths occur only once, and around 0.7% lies in the top ten. The sample comes from a study of OX40 agonist ivuxolimab in advanced cancers. As for the study in general: An agonistic anti-OX40 (CD134) antibody, ivuxolimab, was used to treat the patients. Regarding the study as a whole: Antigen targets of the expanded peripheral T cells went undetermined. A proportion of nonresponders additionally exhibited low normalized T-cell clonal expansion. Clonal expansion by week 6 occurred in CD4+ and CD8+ blood T cells (at 0.1 to 3.0 mg/kg).

From germline, CDR1 is ENHRY and CDR2 SYGVKD. V shed 7 bases and J 6 bases; nucleotides not matched to a gene: 4. The CDR3 covers 13 residues. This material consisted of CD4+ or CD8+ T cells sorted from blood, taken in a trial of the OX40 agonist ivuxolimab. The receptor comes from an adult with an advanced solid tumor such as melanoma, head and neck, liver or kidney cancer. The chain combines TRBV10-3 with TRBJ2-1; 9 nucleotides line up with TRBD1. In DNA, the CDR3 is TGTGCCATCACCATGGGACAGGGCAATGAGCAGTTCTTC. Translating gives CAITMGQGNEQFF.